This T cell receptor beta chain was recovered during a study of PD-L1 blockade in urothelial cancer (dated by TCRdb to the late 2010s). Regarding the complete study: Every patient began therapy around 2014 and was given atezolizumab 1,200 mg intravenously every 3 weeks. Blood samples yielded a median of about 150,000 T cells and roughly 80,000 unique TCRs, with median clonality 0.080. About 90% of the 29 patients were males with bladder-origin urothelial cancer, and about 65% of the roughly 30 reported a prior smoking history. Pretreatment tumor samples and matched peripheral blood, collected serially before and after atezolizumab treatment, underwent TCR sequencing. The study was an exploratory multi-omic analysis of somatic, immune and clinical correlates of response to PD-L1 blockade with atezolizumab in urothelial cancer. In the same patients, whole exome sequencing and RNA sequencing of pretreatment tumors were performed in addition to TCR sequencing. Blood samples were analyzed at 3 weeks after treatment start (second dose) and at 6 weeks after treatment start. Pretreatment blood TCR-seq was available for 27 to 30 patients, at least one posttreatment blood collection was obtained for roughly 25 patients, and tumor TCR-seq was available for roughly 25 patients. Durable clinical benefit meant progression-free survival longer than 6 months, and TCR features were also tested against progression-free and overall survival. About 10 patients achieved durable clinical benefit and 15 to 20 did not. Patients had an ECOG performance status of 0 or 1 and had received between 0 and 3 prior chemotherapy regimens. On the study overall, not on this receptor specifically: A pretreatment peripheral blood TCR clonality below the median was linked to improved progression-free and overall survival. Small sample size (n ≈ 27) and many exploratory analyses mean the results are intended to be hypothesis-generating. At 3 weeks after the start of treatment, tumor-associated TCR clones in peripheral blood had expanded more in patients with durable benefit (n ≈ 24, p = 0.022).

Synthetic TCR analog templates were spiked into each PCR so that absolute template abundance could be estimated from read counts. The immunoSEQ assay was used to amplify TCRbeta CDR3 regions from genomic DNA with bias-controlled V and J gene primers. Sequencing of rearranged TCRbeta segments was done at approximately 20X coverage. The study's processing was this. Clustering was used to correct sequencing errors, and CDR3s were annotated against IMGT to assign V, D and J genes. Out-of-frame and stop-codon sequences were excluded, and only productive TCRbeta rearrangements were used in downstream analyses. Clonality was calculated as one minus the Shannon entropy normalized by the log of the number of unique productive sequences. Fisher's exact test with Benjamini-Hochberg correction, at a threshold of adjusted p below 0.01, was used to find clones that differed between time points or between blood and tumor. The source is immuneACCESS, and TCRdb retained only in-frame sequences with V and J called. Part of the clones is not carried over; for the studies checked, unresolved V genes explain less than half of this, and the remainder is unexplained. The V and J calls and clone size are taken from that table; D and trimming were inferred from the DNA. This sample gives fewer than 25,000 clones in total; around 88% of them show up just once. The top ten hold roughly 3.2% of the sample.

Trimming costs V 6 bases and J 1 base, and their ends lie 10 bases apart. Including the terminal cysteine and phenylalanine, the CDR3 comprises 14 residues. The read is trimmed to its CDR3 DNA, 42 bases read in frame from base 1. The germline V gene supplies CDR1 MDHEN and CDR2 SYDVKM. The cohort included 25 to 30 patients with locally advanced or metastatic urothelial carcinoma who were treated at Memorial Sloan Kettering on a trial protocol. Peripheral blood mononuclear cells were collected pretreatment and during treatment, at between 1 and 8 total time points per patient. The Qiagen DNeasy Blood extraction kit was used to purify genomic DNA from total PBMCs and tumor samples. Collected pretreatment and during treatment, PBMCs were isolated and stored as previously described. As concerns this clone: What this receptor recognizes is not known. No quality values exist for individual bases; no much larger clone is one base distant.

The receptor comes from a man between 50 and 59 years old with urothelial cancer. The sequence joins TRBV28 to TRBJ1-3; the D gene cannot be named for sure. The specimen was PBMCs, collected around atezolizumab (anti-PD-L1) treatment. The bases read TGTGCCAGCAGCCGAGGAGGGTCTGGAAACACCATATATTTT. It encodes CASSRGGSGNTIYF.